This TCR beta chain appears in the sequencing data of a study of blood T cells in healthy people across ages. The CDR3 consists of 14 residues. The V gene's germline CDR1 is SGHRS and CDR2 YFSETQ. Trimming took off 0 bases at V and 3 bases at J, with 9 bases between the two ends. PCR was performed a second time for about 6 to 12 cycles using a sample-barcoded 5' primer and a J-beta primer mix. TCRdb recomputed calls from the 5' RACE reads with MiXCR, one row per CDR3 protein. Of around 1,500,000 distinct CDR3 sequences detected, approximately 30% appear once; the ten largest clones hold 7.7%. The gene calls are TRBV5-1 and TRBJ1-1; D ambiguous. The specimen sequenced was blood. This receptor was taken from a woman aged 30 to 39 in good health. The DNA of the CDR3 is TGCGCCAGCAGCTTGGACACGAAGTACACTGAAGCTTTCTTT. The encoded protein is CASSLDTKYTEAFF.